Described below is a single TCR beta chain sequence and its context. This specimen comes from a study of T cell changes during pregnancy in multiple sclerosis. This table comes from immunoSEQ multiplex PCR, and its TCRdb copy is limited to in-frame clones, with some not included. The sample includes tens of thousands of clones, about nine tenths of them seen just once. This CDR3 comprises 13 residues. V was shortened by 0 bases and J by 1 base, with 3 bases between the two germline ends. Germline CDR1 is SEHNR and CDR2 is FQNEAQ (reference sequence). Sequences were derived from CD4+ T cells from peripheral blood mononuclear cells, sampled in the second trimester of pregnancy. This clonotype originated in a female donor with multiple sclerosis, enrolled in a pregnancy study. The chain has TRBV7-9 and TRBJ1-1, with D unresolved. In DNA form, the CDR3 reads TGTGCCAGCAGCTTAGCCCAGAACACTGAAGCTTTCTTT. Encoded protein: CASSLAQNTEAFF.